This entry lists 15 T cell receptor beta chains sequenced from one sample in a study of blood T cell repertoires in COVID-19. The repertoire was sequenced with immunoSEQ multiplex PCR; TCRdb's copy has only in-frame clones and lacks some. The repertoire consists of 360,000 or so clones, with about 90% occurring once and the leading ten covering about 3%. Sequencing was done on a sample of PBMCs or T cells enriched from blood (not recorded which). Receptors were obtained from a woman younger than 45 who had recovered from COVID-19.

This CDR3 is CASSLPEAARGELFF. CDR3 coding DNA: TGTGCCAGCAGTTTACCTGAGGCGGCAAGGGGGGAGCTGTTTTTT. The chain is built from TRBV28 and TRBJ2-2; D remains unclear. Looked up from germline, CDR1 is MDHEN and CDR2 is SYDVKM. This CDR3 region has 15 residues. The V and J ends lost 2 bases and 8 bases respectively, with 15 bases between them.

This clone turned up a few times. V gene TRBV4-1 combines with J gene TRBJ1-3, with a tentative D call TRBD1 (6 bases). Per the germline V gene, CDR1 is MGHRA and CDR2 is YSYEKL. The CDR3 consists of 15 residues. Trimming cost V 0 bases and J 8 bases, with 14 bases left between them. CDR3 region: CASSQEQGREDTIYF. The CDR3 bases are TGCGCCAGCAGCCAAGAGCAGGGGCGTGAAGACACCATATATTTT.

The chain joins TRBV28 to TRBJ2-3; no reliable D call. CDR1 and CDR2 (germline): MDHEN, SYDVKM. V was shortened by 5 bases and J by 2 bases, with 8 bases between the two germline ends. This CDR3 is built from 13 residues. The DNA for the CDR3 is TGTGCCAGCAGTAGAGCAAACACAGATACGCAGTATTTT. This codes for CASSRANTDTQYF.

V usage is TRBV6-5 and J usage is TRBJ2-1, with D tentatively TRBD1 (6 bases). The V gene's germline CDR1 is MNHEY and CDR2 SVGAGI. This CDR3 comprises 15 residues. Trimming stripped 4 bases from V and 3 bases from J, with 13 bases between. In DNA form, the CDR3 reads TGTGCCAGCAGTTTGACAGGCATGGACTACAATGAGCAGTTCTTC. Its protein product is CASSLTGMDYNEQFF.

The J gene is TRBJ2-3, the V gene TRBV3-1 (or the pseudogene TRBV3-2); unclear D gene. CDR3 length equals 15 residues. Germline lookup yields CDR1 LGHDT and CDR2 YNNKEL (reference sequence). V lost 3 bases to trimming and J lost 1 base, with 11 bases between them. The CDR3 loop is CASSQADLGTDTQYF. As DNA, the CDR3 is TGTGCCAGCAGCCAGGCCGACTTGGGCACAGATACGCAGTATTTT.

V gene TRBV10-2 combines with J gene TRBJ2-2; 7 nucleotides align to TRBD1. In germline, CDR1 is WSHSY, CDR2 SAAADI. V was clipped by 6 bases and J by 4 bases; unmatched bases: 14. This CDR3 has 17 residues. CDR3 nucleotides: TGCGCCAGCAGCCGGGACAGAGGTCCTGGTGGCACCGGGGAGCTGTTTTTT. Its protein product is CASSRDRGPGGTGELFF.

This sequence joins TRBV28 and TRBJ2-7; TRBD1 agrees at 9 bases. The trim removed 4 bases at V and 2 bases at J, leaving 3 bases unmatched. The germline CDR1 and CDR2 sequences are MDHEN and SYDVKM. This CDR3 has 14 residues. CDR3 in DNA: TGTGCCAGCAGTTCCGGACAGGGGCCCTACGAGCAGTACTTC. The encoded protein is CASSSGQGPYEQYF.

The chain has TRBV5-1 and TRBJ2-5; D may be TRBD1 (5 bases). Germline V gene sequence: CDR1 SGHRS, CDR2 YFSETQ. Trimming stripped 2 bases from V and 2 bases from J, with 10 bases between. CDR3 size: 14 residues. This CDR3 reads CASSLGHSQETQYF. In DNA, the CDR3 is TGCGCCAGCAGCTTAGGACACTCTCAAGAGACCCAGTACTTC.

The rearrangement links TRBV6-1 to TRBJ1-2, with a tentative D call TRBD1 (5 bases). There are 15 residues in the CDR3. Between the trimmed V and J ends, which lost 0 bases and 4 bases, there was a span of 12 bases. Germline-derived CDR1 and CDR2 are MNHNS and SASEGT. CDR3: CASSEALTVTYGYTF. The CDR3 DNA reads as TGTGCCAGCAGTGAAGCGTTGACAGTTACCTATGGCTACACCTTC.

The chain carries TRBV7-3 and TRBJ1-4; perhaps TRBD1 as D (6 bases). The CDR3 totals 13 residues. Germline CDR1 and CDR2: SGHTA and FQGTGA. V was shortened by 5 bases and J by 3 bases, with 7 bases between the two germline ends. As DNA, the CDR3 is TGTGCCAGCAGCCAGGGGCCTAATGAAAAACTGTTTTTT. It specifies CASSQGPNEKLFF.

The J gene is TRBJ2-2, the V gene TRBV3-1 (or the pseudogene TRBV3-2); TRBD2 is a possible D gene (5 bases). V lost 0 bases to trimming and J lost 6 bases, with 11 bases between them. The CDR3 is 15 residues long. Germline-derived CDR1 and CDR2 are LGHDT and YNNKEL (reference sequence). This CDR3 is CASSQDPLDAGELFF. CDR3 bases: TGTGCCAGCAGCCAAGATCCACTAGATGCCGGGGAGCTGTTTTTT.

DNA of the CDR3: TGTGCCAGCTCACCACCGGGGACAGGGGCGGGCACAGATACGCAGTATTTT. It codes for CASSPPGTGAGTDTQYF. The V call is TRBV18, the J call TRBJ2-3, with TRBD1 matching over 10 bases. In germline, CDR1 is KGHSH, CDR2 LQKENI. Trimming took 0 bases from V and 1 from J; bases not matched to a gene: 4. The CDR3 is 17 amino acids.

The chain uses TRBV4-1 and TRBJ2-7, with D perhaps TRBD2 (5 bases). The germline V and J ends were trimmed by 0 bases and 2 bases, with 17 bases remaining between them. This CDR3 contains 17 residues. Per the germline V gene, CDR1 is MGHRA and CDR2 is YSYEKL. CDR3: CASSQDMRGLKTYEQYF. The CDR3 DNA follows: TGCGCCAGCAGCCAAGATATGAGAGGACTGAAGACCTACGAGCAGTACTTC.

This clone was seen a handful of times. The chain recombines TRBV5-6 with TRBJ2-3; 8 nucleotides agree with TRBD2. From germline, CDR1 is SGHDT and CDR2 YYEEEE. The junction had 2 bases not matched to a gene; V was cut back by 4 bases and J by 4 bases. The CDR3 extends over 13 amino acids. CDR3 loop: CASSKRESDTQYF. Written as DNA, the CDR3 is TGTGCCAGCAGCAAGCGGGAGTCAGATACGCAGTATTTT.

The chain recombines TRBV30 with TRBJ2-5, with 11 positions matching TRBD2. The J segment lost 0 bases and the V segment lost 0 bases, leaving 3 bases of the junction unmatched. This CDR3 spans 16 amino acids. Germline loops: CDR1 GTSNPN, CDR2 SVGIG (reference sequence). In nucleotides, the CDR3 is TGTGCCTGGAGTGTACTAGCGGGGGACCACCAAGAGACCCAGTACTTC. Its protein product is CAWSVLAGDHQETQYF.